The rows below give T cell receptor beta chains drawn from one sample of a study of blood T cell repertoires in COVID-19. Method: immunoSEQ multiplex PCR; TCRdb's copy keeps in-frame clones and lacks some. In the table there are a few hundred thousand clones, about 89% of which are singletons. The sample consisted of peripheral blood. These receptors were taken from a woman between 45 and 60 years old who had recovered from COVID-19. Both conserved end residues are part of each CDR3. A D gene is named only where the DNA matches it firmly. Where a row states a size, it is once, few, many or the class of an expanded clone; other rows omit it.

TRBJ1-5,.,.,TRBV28,TGTGCCAGCAGTTCGTCAGATAGCAATCAGCCCCAGCATTTT,CASSSSDSNQPQHF
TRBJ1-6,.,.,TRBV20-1,TGCAGTCTAGCCGGATTTTCACCCCTCCACTTT,CSLAGFSPLHF
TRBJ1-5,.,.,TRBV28,TGTGCCAGCTCCGTTTGGAGATTGGATCAGCCCCAGCATTTT,CASSVWRLDQPQHF
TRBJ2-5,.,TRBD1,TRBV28,TGTGCCAGCAGCCGCCCCGGGACAGGGATCCAAGAGACCCAGTACTTC,CASSRPGTGIQETQYF
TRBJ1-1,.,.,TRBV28,TGTGCGGCTTGTCAGGGCAGTGTGAACACTGAAGCTTTCTTT,CAACQGSVNTEAFF
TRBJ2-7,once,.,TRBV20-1,TGCAGTGCTAGTAGGCAGGTCGGCTACGAGCAGTACTTC,CSASRQVGYEQYF
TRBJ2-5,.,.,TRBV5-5,TGTGCCAGCAGCTCACCAGAAGAGACCCAGTACTTC,CASSSPEETQYF
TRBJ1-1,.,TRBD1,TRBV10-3,TGTGCCATCAGAATACAGGGGGGTGCTGAAGCTTTCTTT,CAIRIQGGAEAFF
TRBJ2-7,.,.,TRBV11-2,TGTGCCAGCAGCTTATCGAGATTTTACTACGAGCAGTACTTC,CASSLSRFYYEQYF
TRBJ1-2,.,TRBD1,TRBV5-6,TGTGCCAGCAGCCTCCGACAGGGTCATGGCTACACCTTC,CASSLRQGHGYTF
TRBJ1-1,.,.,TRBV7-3,TGTGCCAGCAGCCTGACGGGGAAGACTGAAGCTTTCTTT,CASSLTGKTEAFF
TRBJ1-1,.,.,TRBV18,TGTGCCAGCTCACCAGGGGGCTTTGCCACTGAAGCTTTCTTT,CASSPGGFATEAFF
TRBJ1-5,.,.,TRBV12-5,TGTGCTAGCCAACAGGGAAGGGATCAGCCCCAGCATTTT,CASQQGRDQPQHF
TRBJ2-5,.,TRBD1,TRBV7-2,TGTGCCAGCAGCTCGGGACAGGCCCAAGAGACCCAGTACTTC,CASSSGQAQETQYF
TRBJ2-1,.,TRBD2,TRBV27,TGTGCCAGCAGTCCTACTAGCGCCCAGATTAGGAACGAGCAGTTCTTC,CASSPTSAQIRNEQFF
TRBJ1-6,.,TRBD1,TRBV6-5,TGTGCCAGCAGCCAAAGACAGGGTTTATACTCACCCCTCCACTTT,CASSQRQGLYSPLHF
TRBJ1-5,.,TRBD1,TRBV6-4,TGTGCCAGCCGAGGGGGCTGGCAGCCCCAGCATTTT,CASRGGWQPQHF
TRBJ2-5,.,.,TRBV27,TGTGCCAGCAGTTTGGGGCAGCTTGGGACCCAGTACTTC,CASSLGQLGTQYF
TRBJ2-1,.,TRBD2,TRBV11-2,TGTGCCAGCAGCCTGAGACTAGCGGGGGGGCGGAATGAGCAGTTCTTC,CASSLRLAGGRNEQFF